The rows below give T cell receptor beta chains drawn from one sample of a study of blood T cell repertoires in COVID-19. Clones were read by immunoSEQ multiplex PCR, and TCRdb kept only the in-frame ones, dropping some. This sample carries 200,000 to 250,000 clones, around four fifths of them seen once, and the ten largest clones take over 3.5%. Sample: peripheral blood. The receptors derive from a woman aged 70-85 years with acute or convalescent COVID-19. Each CDR3 is given with its conserved first and last residue. Not every row has a clone size; where given, it reads once, few, many or a size class.

>TRBJ1-2|TRBV12-3/TRBV12-4|few
CASSLQGRYGYTF
>TRBJ1-5|TRBV18|once
CASSGTDRPVNQPQHF
>TRBJ2-7|TRBV5-1|NA
CASSLVSGDYEQYF
>TRBJ2-7|TRBV19|NA
CASALAPSSYEQYF
>TRBJ2-7|TRBV14|many
CASSRDRVSDEQYF
>TRBJ2-1|TRBV6-5|NA
CASSVGGLSYNEQFF
>TRBJ2-3|TRBV24-1|NA
CATSGKQGWGTDTQYF
>TRBJ2-4|TRBV6-5|NA
CASRVRDSSGIQYF
>TRBJ2-1|TRBV28|once
CASSRLGTGRGNEQFF
>TRBJ1-2|TRBV30|NA
CAWTAPDRGRGYTF
>TRBJ1-5|TRBV4-1|NA
CASSQEIQVFQPQHF
>TRBJ1-4|TRBV2|NA
CASRDRRRGTNEKLFF
>TRBJ1-4|TRBV2|once
CAAQEGMGVYEKLFF
>TRBJ2-3|TRBV25-1|NA
CASSEQGLSTDTQYF
>TRBJ1-1|TRBV7-2|NA
CASSHRTGGDAFF
>TRBJ2-7|TRBV14|NA
CASRGGAGYEQYF
>TRBJ2-3|TRBV7-9|NA
CASSVAGAFGDTQYF
>TRBJ1-3|TRBV19|NA
CAAARGRQGNTIYF
>TRBJ2-5|TRBV3-1/TRBV3-2|NA
CASSRLAGVGETQYF
>TRBJ1-5|TRBV6-5|NA
CASRKGGQLAQHF
>TRBJ2-3|TRBV10-1|NA
CASSERGFHSTDTQYF
>TRBJ1-5|TRBV5-1|NA
CASSPGTGLSNQPQHF
>TRBJ1-1|TRBV6-2/TRBV6-3|NA
CASSYRQTNMNTEAFF
>TRBJ1-2|TRBV23-1|NA
CASSQTQTGGYGYTF